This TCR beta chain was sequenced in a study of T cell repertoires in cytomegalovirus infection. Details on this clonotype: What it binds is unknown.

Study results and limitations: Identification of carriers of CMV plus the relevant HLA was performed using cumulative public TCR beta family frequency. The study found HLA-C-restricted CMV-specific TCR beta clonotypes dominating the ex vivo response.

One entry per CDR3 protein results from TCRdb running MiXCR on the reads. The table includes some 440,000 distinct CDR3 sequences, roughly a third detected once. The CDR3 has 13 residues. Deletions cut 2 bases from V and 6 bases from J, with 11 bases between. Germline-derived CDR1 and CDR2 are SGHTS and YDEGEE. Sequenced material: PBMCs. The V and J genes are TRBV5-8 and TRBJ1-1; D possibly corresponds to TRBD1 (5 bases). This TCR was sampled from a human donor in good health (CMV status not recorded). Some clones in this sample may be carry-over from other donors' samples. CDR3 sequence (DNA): TGTGCCAGCAGCTTATGGGGAGGGGCTGAAGCTTTCTTT. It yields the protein CASSLWGGAEAFF.